Listed below are T cell receptor beta chains from one sample, sequenced in a study of blood T cells in healthy people across ages. TCRdb reanalysed the 5' RACE reads using MiXCR and keeps one entry per CDR3 protein. The sample holds around 1,900,000 distinct CDR3 sequences, approximately 39% seen once. The sequencing sample was made of blood. Source of these receptors: a human donor in good health. Both conserved end residues are part of each CDR3. D genes are given only for firm matches.

CDR3aa,v_gene,d_gene,j_gene
CARLGLAGSDEQYF,TRBV2,TRBD2,TRBJ2-7
CASSGIKGGSPLHF,TRBV4-1,.,TRBJ1-6
CASSKDMGNTIYF,TRBV2,.,TRBJ1-3
CSALQRPGELFF,TRBV20-1,.,TRBJ2-2
CASSQFPGEKRFF,TRBV4-1,.,TRBJ1-4
CASSPASGGVNEQFF,TRBV5-1,TRBD2,TRBJ2-1
CASSLKGRDSKAFF,TRBV7-3,.,TRBJ1-1
CASSPGLYLGGTEAFF,TRBV7-9,.,TRBJ1-1
CSVGQGAYGQYF,TRBV29-1,TRBD1,TRBJ2-4
CSARPPHLAGGLNEQFF,TRBV20-1,TRBD2,TRBJ2-1
CASSFDGNNEKLFF,TRBV7-2,.,TRBJ1-4
CSVSRVSGNTIYF,TRBV29-1,.,TRBJ1-3
CASSFSIWQFF,TRBV6-2/TRBV6-3,.,TRBJ2-1
CASSFSISGASVLTF,TRBV7-9,.,TRBJ2-6
CASKEGVDGYTF,TRBV28,.,TRBJ1-2
CASSAAPNTEAFF,TRBV9,.,TRBJ1-1
CASSLIRTGKFEQYF,TRBV7-2,TRBD1,.
CASSQVEWKNTEAFF,TRBV4-2,.,TRBJ1-1
CASSVSPDFENEQFF,TRBV9,.,TRBJ2-1
CASSYSLTTNEQFF,TRBV6-6,.,TRBJ2-1
CSATQGPNTEAFF,TRBV29-1,.,TRBJ1-1
CASSYRTANYGYTF,TRBV6-2/TRBV6-3,.,TRBJ1-2
CASSVATMTYEQYF,TRBV9,.,TRBJ2-7
CASSIDHGGLSYEQYF,TRBV19,.,TRBJ2-7
CASSLDRGTYTDTQYF,TRBV5-6,TRBD1,TRBJ2-3
CASSLGAGDFYNSPLHF,TRBV11-2,.,TRBJ1-6
CASSPTEFQETQYF,TRBV12-3/TRBV12-4,.,TRBJ2-5
CASSFQGQTSPLHF,TRBV12-3/TRBV12-4,.,TRBJ1-6
CASSQDVAAGGEDTQYF,TRBV4-3,TRBD2,TRBJ2-3
CASSLDVREPSSYNEQFF,TRBV11-1,.,TRBJ2-1
CASSRDGRDTQYF,TRBV7-2,.,TRBJ2-3
CASSQGGGFYEQYF,TRBV4-2,TRBD2,.
CASKRRAGGNEQFF,TRBV12-3/TRBV12-4,TRBD1,TRBJ2-1
CASSLIGPGEETQYF,TRBV27,.,TRBJ2-5
CASTPWEGAPEAFF,TRBV7-2,TRBD1,TRBJ1-1
CASSFYIDNSPLHF,TRBV28,.,TRBJ1-6
CASSLVLAGETEQFF,TRBV5-1,TRBD2,TRBJ2-1
CSAIKGTGSADTQYF,TRBV20-1,TRBD1,TRBJ2-3
CASSRTSGTYDEQFF,TRBV7-2,TRBD2,TRBJ2-1
CASRPLRRKEGYTF,TRBV11-2,.,TRBJ1-2
CATSRPDGETQYF,TRBV15,.,TRBJ2-5
CASSQDYRVDTGELFF,TRBV4-3,.,TRBJ2-2
CSAWAGTGDEKLFF,TRBV20-1,TRBD1,TRBJ1-4
CASSVQGSSSYNEQFF,TRBV9,.,TRBJ2-1
CAGSSRGFRGEQYF,TRBV7-2,.,TRBJ2-7
CASSFTGDYEQYF,TRBV5-1,TRBD1,TRBJ2-7
CASSRKQGRETQYF,TRBV27,.,TRBJ2-5
CSASSVSYEQYF,TRBV20-1,.,TRBJ2-7
CASSLEWDTGELFF,TRBV5-6,.,TRBJ2-2
CASSWALGGYTF,TRBV13,.,TRBJ1-2
CASTLADSYNEQYF,TRBV2,.,TRBJ2-5
CASSSNPVTNQPQHF,TRBV7-2,.,TRBJ1-5
CASSLLQGNTEAFF,TRBV5-1,.,TRBJ1-1
CSVEDQLGQNYGYTF,TRBV29-1,TRBD1,TRBJ1-2
CASKVSEAFF,TRBV2,.,TRBJ1-1
CASRDSHGYTF,TRBV2,.,TRBJ1-2
CSAVAGLAGGPQETQYF,TRBV20-1,TRBD2,TRBJ2-5